This entry lists 10 T cell receptor beta chains sequenced from one sample in a study of brain metastases from non-small cell lung cancer (dated by TCRdb to between 2017 and 2020). The library relied on the immunoSEQ multiplex PCR assay. The table was pulled from immuneACCESS by TCRdb, which kept in-frame rearrangements only. Such tables lose some clones; where checked, under half of the loss comes from unresolved V genes, and the rest has no known cause. The sample table shows about 1,000 clones, and 80% to 90% are seen once. The biggest ten clones account for less than 15% of the sample. Sequencing was performed on tumor-adjacent normal tissue. The receptors stem from a donor aged 40 or older with non-small cell lung cancer.

The chain is built from TRBV4-1 and TRBJ2-2, with 10 bases identical to TRBD1. V was clipped by 1 base and J by 4 bases; unmatched bases: 3. Germline CDR1 MGHRA, CDR2 YSYEKL. This CDR3 spans 16 amino acids. The CDR3 DNA follows: TGCGCCAGCAGCCAAGGACAGGGGGCGCGCACCGGGGAGCTGTTTTTT. It encodes CASSQGQGARTGELFF.

To note about this clone: This sample includes further DNA sequences coding for the same CDR3. The J gene is TRBJ2-5, the V gene TRBV7-8; D gene unclear. CDR1 SGHVS and CDR2 FQNEAQ come from the germline V gene. The germline V and J ends were trimmed by 6 bases and 5 bases, with 7 bases remaining between them. The CDR3 sequence is 11 residues long. This chain's CDR3 is CASRVGETQYF. The CDR3 bases are TGTGCCAGCAGGGTTGGGGAGACCCAGTACTTC.

This clone was detected once. The V gene is TRBV5-4, the J gene TRBJ1-2; D is perhaps TRBD1 (5 bases). Deletions cut 2 bases from V and 5 bases from J, with 13 bases between. Germline values: CDR1 SGHNT, CDR2 YYREEE (reference sequence). This CDR3 comprises 14 residues. As DNA, the CDR3 is TGTGCCAGCAGCTTCCCAAGCGGGGGATATGGCTACACCTTC. Translating gives CASSFPSGGYGYTF.

This clone was detected a few times. The genes are TRBV7-3 and TRBJ2-5; perhaps D is TRBD1 or TRBD2 (5 bases each). Germline lookup yields CDR1 SGHTA and CDR2 FQGTGA. This CDR3 spans 14 amino acids. Trimming removed 5 bases at V and 4 bases at J, with 14 bases between. CDR3 nucleotides: TGTGCCAGCAGCACATCGGGGCCGAGAGAGACCCAGTACTTC. This encodes CASSTSGPRETQYF.

The J gene is TRBJ2-7, the V gene TRBV5-4, with 7 nucleotides matching TRBD1. Germline lookup yields CDR1 SGHNT and CDR2 YYREEE (reference sequence). The length of the CDR3 is 14 residues. V shed 4 bases, J shed 6 bases, and the junction held 10 bases outside the gene matches. The CDR3 nucleotides are TGTGCCAGCAGCCCGGGACAGCCTTTTACCGAGCAGTACTTC. This gives the protein CASSPGQPFTEQYF.

This clone was seen just once. The CDR3: CASRTQGLESSDTQYF. The CDR3 DNA sequence: TGTGCCAGTAGGACCCAGGGACTAGAGTCCTCAGATACGCAGTATTTT. The chain is built from TRBV19 and TRBJ2-3; TRBD2 matches 8 bases. V was clipped by 6 bases and J by 4 bases; unmatched bases: 12. The CDR3 is made up of 16 amino acids. The germline V gene encodes CDR1 LNHDA and CDR2 SQIVND (reference sequence). The entire variable domain, with the rest obtained from reference TRBV19 and TRBJ2-3, is as follows: DGGITQSPKYLFRKEGQNVTLSCEQNLNHDAMYWYRQDPGQGLRLIYYSQIVNDFQKGDIAEGYSVSREKKESFPLTVTSAQKNPTAFYLCASRTQGLESSDTQYFGPGTRLTVL.

On this clone: A read error may explain this, as a much larger clone is one base away. This chain connects TRBV9 to TRBJ2-2, with TRBD1 identical over 10 bases. Germline V gene lookup returns CDR1 SGDLS and CDR2 YYNGEE. The CDR3 runs 17 residues. The junction had 9 bases not matched to a gene; V was cut back by 0 bases and J by 7 bases. This CDR3 is CASSVAGTGAVIGELFF. CDR3 in DNA: TGTGCCAGCAGCGTAGCCGGGACAGGGGCGGTCATCGGGGAGCTGTTTTTT.

CDR3 in DNA: TGTGCCAGCAGCCAGGGACAAGGGTCTGGATATGGCTACACCTTC. Amino acid sequence: CASSQGQGSGYGYTF. The chain combines TRBV16 with TRBJ1-2; TRBD1 is a possible D gene (6 bases). The CDR3 runs 15 residues. Per the germline V gene, CDR1 is KGHSY and CDR2 is FQNENV. Deletions cut 3 bases from V and 5 bases from J, with 16 bases between.

The rearrangement joins TRBV19 to TRBJ1-5; 8 nucleotides agree with TRBD1. This CDR3 is built from 12 residues. V shed 6 bases and J 5 bases; nucleotides not matched to a gene: 0. Germline V gene sequence: CDR1 LNHDA, CDR2 SQIVND (reference sequence). The CDR3 is CASRQGDQPQHF. As DNA, the CDR3 is TGTGCCAGTAGACAGGGGGATCAGCCCCAGCATTTT.

This CDR3 reads CAWVKASGEETQYF. The DNA for the CDR3 is TGTGCCTGGGTGAAGGCTAGCGGGGAAGAGACCCAGTACTTC. V gene TRBV30 combines with J gene TRBJ2-5; 9 bases agree with TRBD2. Trimming cost V 5 bases and J 3 bases; bases outside gene matches: 7. This CDR3 has 14 amino acids. Germline CDR1 and CDR2: GTSNPN and SVGIG (reference sequence).